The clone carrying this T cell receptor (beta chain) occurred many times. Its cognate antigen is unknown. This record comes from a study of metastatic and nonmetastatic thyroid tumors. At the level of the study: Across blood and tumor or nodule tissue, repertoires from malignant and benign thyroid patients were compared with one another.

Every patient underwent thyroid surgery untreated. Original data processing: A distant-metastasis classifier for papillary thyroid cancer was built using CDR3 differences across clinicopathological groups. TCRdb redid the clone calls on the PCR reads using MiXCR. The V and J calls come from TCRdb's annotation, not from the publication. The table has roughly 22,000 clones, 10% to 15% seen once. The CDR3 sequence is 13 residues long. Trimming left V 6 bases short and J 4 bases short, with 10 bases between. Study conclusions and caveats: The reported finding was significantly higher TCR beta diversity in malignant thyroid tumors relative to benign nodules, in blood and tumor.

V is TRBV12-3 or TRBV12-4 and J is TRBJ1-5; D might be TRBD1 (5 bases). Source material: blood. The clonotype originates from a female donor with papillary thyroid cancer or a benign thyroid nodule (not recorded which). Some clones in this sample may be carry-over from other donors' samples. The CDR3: CASSDRHNQPQHF. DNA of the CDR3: TGTGCCAGCAGCGACAGACATAATCAGCCCCAGCATTTT.